This passage covers 16 T cell receptor beta chains from one sample sequenced in a study of shared clonotypes between healthy human individuals. Generated by immunoSEQ multiplex PCR, the TCRdb table keeps only in-frame clones and is missing some. The repertoire has around 650,000 clones, approximately 96% of them found once; the top ten carry roughly 0.1%. Naive CD8 cells were CD45RO-negative, positively selected for CCR7, excluding terminally differentiated effector memory CD45RA+ cells. Sequenced input: naive CD8+ T cells sorted from blood. These receptors all come from a woman aged 25-40 years in good health.

As to this clone: This CDR3 is also generated by other DNA sequences in the sample. The genes are TRBV9 and TRBJ1-5; D gene unclear. This CDR3 contains 15 residues. Trimming left V 0 bases short and J 4 bases short, with 11 bases between. Germline V gene sequence: CDR1 SGDLS, CDR2 YYNGEE. In DNA, the CDR3 is TGTGCCAGCAGCGTAGGAGGTCAGTTAAATCAGCCCCAGCATTTT. It codes for CASSVGGQLNQPQHF.

This clone appeared once. This chain joins TRBV6-1 and TRBJ2-1; TRBD2 aligns across 7 bases. Germline CDR1 and CDR2: MNHNS and SASEGT. The CDR3 covers 13 residues. Trimming at V came to 11 bases and at J to 8 bases, leaving 12 bases not matched to a gene. Here the CDR3 DNA reads TGTGCCGGGGGGGGACCACCAGATGATGAGCAGTTCTTC. Its protein is CAGGGPPDDEQFF.

The J gene is TRBJ2-1, the V gene TRBV14; D possibly corresponds to TRBD2 (6 bases). This CDR3 comprises 15 residues. CDR1 is SGHDN, CDR2 FVKESK, per germline. V lost 0 bases and J 2 bases, leaving 8 bases between the germline ends. In nucleotides, the CDR3 is TGTGCCAGCAGCCAAGACGGCGGGACCTACAATGAGCAGTTCTTC. This codes for CASSQDGGTYNEQFF.

The chain couples TRBV28 to TRBJ1-6, with D maybe TRBD1 (5 bases). The CDR3 runs 16 residues. Germline CDR1 is MDHEN and CDR2 is SYDVKM. V was clipped by 6 bases and J by 7 bases, with 19 bases between them. This CDR3 reads CASSPISTGSNSPLHF. The CDR3 nucleotides read TGTGCCAGCAGCCCGATCTCCACAGGTTCAAATTCACCCCTCCACTTT.

The chain couples TRBV29-1 to TRBJ2-7; 8 bases fit TRBD1. V shed 2 bases, J shed 7 bases, and the junction held 13 bases outside the gene matches. Germline-derived CDR1 and CDR2 are SQVTM and ANQGSEA. The CDR3 totals 15 residues. The CDR3 region is CSVEPFGTGLGEQYF. DNA of the CDR3: TGCAGCGTTGAACCCTTCGGGACAGGCTTGGGTGAGCAGTACTTC.

A few counts support this clone. Additional DNA sequences in this sample encode the identical CDR3. The chain carries TRBV28 and TRBJ2-2; D not certain. V was cut by 7 bases and J by 2 bases, with 2 bases left in between. This CDR3 is 11 amino acids long. Germline V gene lookup returns CDR1 MDHEN and CDR2 SYDVKM. CDR3 region: CASTNTGELFF. The CDR3 nucleotides are TGTGCCAGCACTAACACCGGGGAGCTGTTTTTT.

The chain carries TRBV28 and TRBJ1-5; TRBD1 aligns across 10 bases. V shed 6 bases, J shed 5 bases, and the junction held 4 bases outside the gene matches. The CDR3 consists of 14 residues. CDR1 MDHEN and CDR2 SYDVKM come from the germline V gene. CDR3 sequence: CASSEGQGYQPQHF. The CDR3 nucleotides are TGTGCCAGCAGCGAGGGACAGGGGTATCAGCCCCAGCATTTT.

The chain employs TRBV7-9 and TRBJ2-1; 9 bases are a match to TRBD2. The germline V gene has CDR1 SEHNR and CDR2 FQNEAQ (reference sequence). V shed 0 bases and J 7 bases; nucleotides not matched to a gene: 4. The CDR3 length is 15 residues. CDR3 coding DNA: TGTGCCAGCAGCTTAGCTAGCGGGAGTACTAATGAGCAGTTCTTC. Its protein product is CASSLASGSTNEQFF.

V gene TRBV7-9 combines with J gene TRBJ2-1; 16 bases match TRBD2. V dropped 6 bases and J dropped 5; count of bases not matched to a gene: 7. Germline loops: CDR1 SEHNR, CDR2 FQNEAQ (reference sequence). CDR3 length: 17 amino acids. The CDR3 region is CASRAGLAGGRNNEQFF. The CDR3 nucleotides are TGTGCCAGCAGGGCGGGACTAGCGGGAGGGAGGAACAATGAGCAGTTCTTC. Combining the CDR3 with reference TRBV7-9 and TRBJ2-1 gives the whole variable domain DTGVSQNPRHKITKRGQNVTFRCDPISEHNRLYWYRQTLGQGPEFLTYFQNEAQLEKSRLLSDRFSAERPKGSFSTLEIQRTEQGDSAMYLCASRAGLAGGRNNEQFFGPGTRLTVL.

This chain joins TRBV11-2 and TRBJ2-5; 9 nucleotides align to TRBD1. Judging by the DNA end, TRBJ2-7 fits better; the J call may be wrong. Germline-derived CDR1 and CDR2 are SGHAT and FQNNGV. There are 14 residues in the CDR3. CDR3 protein: CASSTGGVKYEQYF. The CDR3 DNA reads TGTGCCAGCAGTACAGGGGGCGTTAAGTACGAGCAGTACTTC.

The chain couples TRBV4-2 to TRBJ1-2; D not certain. From germline, CDR1 is LGHNA and CDR2 YNFKEQ. Trimming took off 4 bases at V and 2 bases at J, with 11 bases between the two ends. The length of the CDR3 is 14 residues. In DNA, the CDR3 is TGTGCCAGCAGCCCAGGATTGGGGAACTATGGCTACACCTTC. It encodes CASSPGLGNYGYTF.

This chain connects TRBV5-6 to TRBJ2-1; D perhaps matches TRBD2 (6 bases). The CDR3 has 15 residues. Germline-derived CDR1 and CDR2 are SGHDT and YYEEEE. V lost 2 bases to trimming and J lost 7 bases, with 16 bases between them. The CDR3 region is CASSFMRRVENEQFF. The DNA for the CDR3 is TGTGCCAGCAGCTTTATGCGGAGGGTGGAGAATGAGCAGTTCTTC.

The table lists this clone with a count of one. The chain recombines TRBV6-5 with TRBJ2-1, with TRBD2 matching over 8 bases. In germline, CDR1 is MNHEY, CDR2 SVGAGI. The junction had 6 bases not matched to a gene; V was cut back by 0 bases and J by 8 bases. This CDR3 has 15 amino acids. CDR3 sequence: CASSYSISGSHEQFF. The CDR3 DNA is TGTGCCAGCAGTTACTCGATCAGCGGGAGCCATGAGCAGTTCTTC.

This chain connects TRBV28 to TRBJ2-5, with D possibly TRBD1 on 6 matching bases. The assigned J gene may be wrong: the sequence end matches TRBJ2-7 better. CDR1 MDHEN and CDR2 SYDVKM come from the germline V gene. This CDR3 has 12 residues. Here the CDR3 reads CASRDSGYEQYF. The CDR3 DNA is TGTGCCAGCAGGGACAGCGGTTACGAGCAGTACTTC.

CDR3 in amino acids: CASRSLGRYEQYF. Here the CDR3 DNA reads TGTGCCAGCAGGTCTCTGGGGAGGTACGAGCAGTACTTC. The chain links TRBV27 to TRBJ2-7; possibly TRBD2 for D (6 bases). V lost 6 bases to trimming and J lost 4 bases, with 13 bases between them. The CDR3 runs to 13 residues. Germline V lookup: CDR1 MNHEY, CDR2 SMNVEV (reference sequence).

The chain uses TRBV28 and TRBJ1-1; no clear D. In germline, CDR1 is MDHEN, CDR2 SYDVKM. V was clipped by 8 bases and J by 4 bases, with 14 bases between them. The CDR3 loop spans 13 amino acids. As DNA, the CDR3 is TGTGCCAGCTCCCCCCTTCCGGGCACTGAAGCTTTCTTT. Translating gives CASSPLPGTEAFF.